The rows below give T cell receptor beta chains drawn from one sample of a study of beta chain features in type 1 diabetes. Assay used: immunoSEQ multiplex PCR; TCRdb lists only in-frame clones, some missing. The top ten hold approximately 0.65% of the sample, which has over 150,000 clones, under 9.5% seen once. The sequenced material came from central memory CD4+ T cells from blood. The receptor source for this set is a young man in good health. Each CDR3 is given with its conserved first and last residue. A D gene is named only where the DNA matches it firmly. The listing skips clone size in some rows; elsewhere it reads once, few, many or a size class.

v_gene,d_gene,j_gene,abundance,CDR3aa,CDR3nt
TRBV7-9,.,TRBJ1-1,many,CASSLAGHTEAFF,TGTGCCAGCAGCTTAGCGGGGCACACTGAAGCTTTCTTT
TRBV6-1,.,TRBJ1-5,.,CASSEGRSGNQPQHF,TGTGCCAGCAGTGAGGGCAGGTCGGGCAATCAGCCCCAGCATTTT
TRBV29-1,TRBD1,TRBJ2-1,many,CSVERQGGNEQFF,TGCAGCGTGGAACGACAGGGGGGGAATGAGCAGTTCTTC
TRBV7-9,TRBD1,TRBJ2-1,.,CASSLVTGGYNEQFF,TGTGCCAGCAGCTTAGTAACAGGGGGCTACAATGAGCAGTTCTTC
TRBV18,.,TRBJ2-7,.,CASSDRRDGEQYF,TGTGCCAGCTCAGACCGCAGGGATGGCGAGCAGTACTTC
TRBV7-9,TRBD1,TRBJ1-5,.,CASSWGRGRGQPQHF,TGTGCCAGCAGCTGGGGCAGGGGGCGTGGTCAGCCCCAGCATTTT
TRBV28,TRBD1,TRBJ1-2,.,CASSLDRVNGYTF,TGTGCCAGCAGTCTCGACAGGGTTAATGGCTACACCTTC
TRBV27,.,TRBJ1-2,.,CASSGAAGGVYTF,TGTGCCAGCTCGGGGGCAGCGGGAGGTGTATACACCTTC
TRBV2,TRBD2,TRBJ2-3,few,CASSDLAGRHTDTQYF,TGTGCCAGCAGTGATCTAGCGGGGCGCCACACAGATACGCAGTATTTT
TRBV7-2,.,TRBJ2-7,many,CASSLDARGEQYF,TGTGCCAGCAGCTTAGATGCCCGGGGCGAGCAGTACTTC
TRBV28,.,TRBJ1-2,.,CATYTGHSYGYTF,TGTGCCACCTACACAGGGCACAGCTATGGCTACACCTTC
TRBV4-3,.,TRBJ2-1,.,CASSQESNRVINEQFF,TGCGCCAGCAGCCAAGAATCGAACAGGGTGATCAATGAGCAGTTCTTC
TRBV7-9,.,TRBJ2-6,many,CATSDTIGANVLTF,TGTGCCACCTCGGACACGATCGGGGCCAACGTCCTGACTTTC
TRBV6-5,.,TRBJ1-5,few,CASSVTGGPQHF,TGTGCCAGCAGTGTCACTGGAGGGCCCCAGCATTTT
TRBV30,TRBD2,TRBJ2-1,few,CAWAGLGGNEQFF,TGTGCCTGGGCGGGACTAGGGGGGAATGAGCAGTTCTTC
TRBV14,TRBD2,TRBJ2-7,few,CASSQDHTSGEYEQYF,TGTGCCAGCAGCCAAGATCACACTAGCGGAGAGTACGAGCAGTACTTC
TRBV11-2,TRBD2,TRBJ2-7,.,CASRRKHNPGLAARYEQYF,TGTGCCAGCAGACGCAAGCACAACCCGGGACTAGCGGCTCGCTACGAGCAGTACTTC
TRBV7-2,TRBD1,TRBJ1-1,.,CASNTMTGGTEAFF,TGTGCCAGCAACACCATGACAGGGGGGACTGAAGCTTTCTTT
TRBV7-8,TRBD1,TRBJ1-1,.,CASSARQGGRDTEAFF,TGTGCCAGCAGCGCCCGACAGGGTGGAAGAGACACTGAAGCTTTCTTT
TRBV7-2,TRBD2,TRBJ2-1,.,CASSLRLAGGGNEQFF,TGTGCCAGCAGCCTCAGGCTAGCGGGGGGCGGGAATGAGCAGTTCTTC
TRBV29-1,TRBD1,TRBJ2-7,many,CSVSEGWDRGSYEQYF,TGCAGCGTGAGTGAGGGCTGGGACAGGGGCTCCTACGAGCAGTACTTC
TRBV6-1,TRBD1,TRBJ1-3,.,CATRTGTNSGNTIYF,TGTGCCACGAGGACAGGGACCAACTCTGGAAACACCATATATTTT
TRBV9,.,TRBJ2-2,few,CASSVSYAGELFF,TGTGCCAGCAGCGTAAGCTACGCCGGGGAGCTGTTTTTT
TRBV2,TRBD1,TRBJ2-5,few,CASSKTGQGPGTQYF,TGTGCCAGCAGCAAAACAGGACAGGGCCCAGGGACCCAGTACTTC
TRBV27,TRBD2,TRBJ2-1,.,CASSFWTTSGRANEQFF,TGTGCCAGCAGTTTTTGGACAACTAGCGGGAGGGCGAATGAGCAGTTCTTC
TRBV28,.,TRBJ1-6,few,CASSLRGSHNSPLHF,TGTGCCAGCAGTTTAAGGGGTAGTCATAATTCACCCCTCCACTTT
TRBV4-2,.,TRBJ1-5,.,CASSQERGSQPQHF,TGTGCCAGCAGCCAAGAGAGGGGGTCTCAGCCCCAGCATTTT
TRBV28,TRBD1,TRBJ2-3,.,CASSPPGQGADTQYF,TGTGCCAGCAGCCCACCGGGACAGGGGGCGGATACGCAGTATTTT
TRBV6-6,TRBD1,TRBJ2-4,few,CASSLRQGADIQYF,TGTGCCAGCAGTCTTCGACAGGGGGCGGACATTCAGTACTTC
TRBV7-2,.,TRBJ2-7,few,CASSPSGQSGSYEQYF,TGTGCCAGCAGCCCAAGCGGTCAGTCTGGCTCCTACGAGCAGTACTTC
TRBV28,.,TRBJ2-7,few,CASSPALRRVRTYEQYF,TGTGCCAGCAGTCCCGCCCTTCGGAGGGTTCGAACCTACGAGCAGTACTTC
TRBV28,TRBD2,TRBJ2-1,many,CASSQRTSGRAFEQFF,TGTGCCAGCAGTCAACGGACTAGCGGGAGGGCATTCGAGCAGTTCTTC
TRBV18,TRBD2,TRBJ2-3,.,CASSPASGGADTQYF,TGTGCCAGCTCACCCGCCAGCGGGGGGGCAGATACGCAGTATTTT
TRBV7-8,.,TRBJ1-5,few,CASSSSGGSVSNQPQHF,TGTGCCAGCAGCTCTAGCGGTGGTTCCGTCAGCAATCAGCCCCAGCATTTT
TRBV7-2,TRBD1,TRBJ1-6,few,CASSLAGGNNSPLHF,TGTGCCAGCAGCTTAGCAGGGGGCAATAATTCACCCCTCCACTTT
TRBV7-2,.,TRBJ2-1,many,CASSSRVGYNEQFF,TGTGCCAGCAGCTCCAGGGTAGGCTACAATGAGCAGTTCTTC
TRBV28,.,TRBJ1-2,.,CASSQTSYGYTF,TGTGCCAGCAGTCAAACAAGCTATGGCTACACCTTC
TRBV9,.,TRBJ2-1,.,CASSVDQGLSYNEQFF,TGTGCCAGCAGCGTAGATCAGGGGCTCTCCTACAATGAGCAGTTCTTC
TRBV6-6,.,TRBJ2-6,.,CASSYSRGSGANVLTF,TGTGCCAGCAGTTACTCGAGGGGGTCCGGGGCCAACGTCCTGACTTTC
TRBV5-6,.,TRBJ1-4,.,CASSNTGITNEKLFF,TGTGCCAGCAGTAATACAGGGATCACTAATGAAAAACTGTTTTTT
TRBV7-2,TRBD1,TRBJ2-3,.,CASSSRTGGGTDTQYF,TGTGCCAGCAGCTCGAGGACAGGGGGGGGCACAGATACGCAGTATTTT
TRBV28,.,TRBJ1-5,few,CASSQGWGETFNQPQHF,TGTGCCAGCAGCCAGGGCTGGGGGGAAACATTTAATCAGCCCCAGCATTTT
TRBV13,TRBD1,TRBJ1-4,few,CASSQRTGEGEKLFF,TGTGCCAGCAGCCAGAGGACAGGGGAGGGCGAAAAACTGTTTTTT
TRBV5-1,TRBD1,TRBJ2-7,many,CASSRLTGGEQYF,TGCGCCAGCAGCAGACTGACAGGGGGCGAGCAGTACTTC
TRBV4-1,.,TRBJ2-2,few,CASRQGHSNTGELFF,TGCGCCAGCAGGCAGGGACACTCGAACACCGGGGAGCTGTTTTTT
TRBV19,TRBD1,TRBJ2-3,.,CASRAPGTASTDTQYF,TGTGCCAGTAGAGCCCCGGGGACAGCTAGCACAGATACGCAGTATTTT
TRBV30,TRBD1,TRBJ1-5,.,CAWSGGQGGQPQHF,TGTGCCTGGAGTGGGGGACAGGGAGGTCAGCCCCAGCATTTT
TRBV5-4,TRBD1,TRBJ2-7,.,CASSLLGQGLGEQYF,TGTGCCAGCAGCTTGTTGGGACAGGGTTTGGGCGAGCAGTACTTC
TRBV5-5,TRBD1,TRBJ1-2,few,CASSSHSGTGGGYTF,TGTGCCAGCAGCTCCCACTCTGGGACAGGCGGGGGCTACACCTTC
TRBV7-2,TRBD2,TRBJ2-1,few,CASSLVASGTYNEQFF,TGTGCCAGCAGCTTAGTGGCTAGCGGGACCTACAATGAGCAGTTCTTC
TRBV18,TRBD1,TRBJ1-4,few,CASSPQGQTNEKLFF,TGTGCCAGCTCACCACAGGGACAGACTAATGAAAAACTGTTTTTT
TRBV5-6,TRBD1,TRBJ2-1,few,CASSRDRESEQFF,TGTGCCAGCAGCCGGGACAGGGAGAGTGAGCAGTTCTTC
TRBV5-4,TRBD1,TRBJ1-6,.,CASSAGQGRDEPLHF,TGTGCCAGCAGCGCCGGACAGGGCCGAGACGAACCCCTCCACTTT
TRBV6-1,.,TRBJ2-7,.,CASSDLSGPDEQYF,TGTGCCAGCAGTGATCTGTCGGGTCCCGACGAGCAGTACTTC
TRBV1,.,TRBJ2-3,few,CTSSLHLPPQREKKSDTQYF,TGCACCAGCAGCCTCCATTTACCCCCCCAGCGGGAGAAAAAGTCCGATACGCAGTATTTT
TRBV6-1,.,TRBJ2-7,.,CATDGGRGYEQYF,TGTGCCACAGACGGTGGCAGGGGTTACGAGCAGTACTTC
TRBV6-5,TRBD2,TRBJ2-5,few,CASSSTSGVQETQYF,TGTGCCAGCAGTTCGACTAGCGGAGTCCAAGAGACCCAGTACTTC
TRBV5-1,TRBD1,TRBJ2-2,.,CASSFTGGSPGELFF,TGCGCCAGCAGCTTTACAGGGGGGAGTCCCGGGGAGCTGTTTTTT
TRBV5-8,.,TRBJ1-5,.,CASTDKVSNQPQHF,TGTGCCAGCACGGACAAGGTTAGCAATCAGCCCCAGCATTTT
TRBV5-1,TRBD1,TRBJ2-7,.,CASSLQGAVYEQYF,TGCGCCAGCAGCTTGCAGGGGGCCGTCTACGAGCAGTACTTC